The source of this TCR beta chain is a study of Ad26.COV2.S vaccination and SARS-CoV-2 variants. As for the study in general: Recipients of Ad26.COV2.S got it intramuscularly, once or twice 56 days apart. Study conclusions and caveats: Responses of spike-specific T cells (both CD8+ and CD4+) reportedly showed substantial breadth after vaccination. Assessments of TCR breadth and depth may have underestimated the total T cell responses.

Sequencing was performed with immunoSEQ multiplex PCR; in TCRdb, only in-frame clones are kept and a portion is missing. The sample yields roughly 300,000 clones, around 89% seen once. A word on this clone: Its antigen is as yet unknown. At the DNA level, this CDR3 is encoded by other sequences in the same sample as well.

Treatment meaning: about 20 received Ad26.COV2.S at low or high dose, single or two shots; 5 received placebo; per-sample allocation not given. Sample collection was performed on day 63 after the first vaccine or placebo injection. An adult of 18-55 years in Boston served as donor. The CDR3 length is 14 residues. Per the germline V gene, CDR1 is MNHNS and CDR2 is SASEGT. V lost 1 base to trimming and J lost 4 bases, with 10 bases between them. The TCR comes from a person between 18 and 59 years old who received the Ad26.COV2.S COVID-19 vaccine or a placebo. V and J are TRBV6-1 and TRBJ1-2; D is uncertain. Sequenced here: peripheral blood, sampled in a trial of Ad26.COV2.S vaccine versus placebo. In nucleotides, the CDR3 is TGTGCCAGCAGTGAAGGAGGAGGCCCCTATGGCTACACCTTC. This encodes CASSEGGGPYGYTF.